This section outlines one TCR beta chain sequence together with its context. Authors' data handling: Reference gene primers were amplified, and this amplification served to estimate nucleated cell counts. Measured with immunoSEQ multiplex PCR; TCRdb has only the in-frame clones, and not every one. V, J and clone size are those of that table, while D and trimming were read from the DNA. The data show about 350,000 clones, about nine tenths seen once. Looked up from germline, CDR1 is SGHTA and CDR2 is FQGNSA. V was shortened by 3 bases and J by 4 bases, with 12 bases between the two germline ends. This CDR3 is built from 15 residues. These data originate in a study of blood T cell repertoires in COVID-19.

Input material: peripheral blood. The genes are TRBV7-2 and TRBJ1-4; D perhaps matches TRBD1 (6 bases). The receptor was derived from a woman aged 65 to 85 with COVID-19, enrolled during active disease. CDR3 bases: TGTGCCAGCAGCTTTACACAGGGAATTAATGAAAAACTGTTTTTT. It translates to CASSFTQGINEKLFF.